Each of the 13 T cell receptor beta chains below was sequenced from the same sample in a study of identical twins. TCRdb analysed the 5' RACE reads with MiXCR anew, one entry per CDR3 protein. Altogether a few hundred thousand distinct CDR3 sequences are present, around 9.7% being singletons, with the ten largest covering under 9.5%. Specimen: naive T cells sorted from blood. These receptors were collected from a woman between 45 and 60 years old in good health.

The chain links TRBV7-6 to TRBJ2-3; 11 bases are a match to TRBD2. Germline V gives CDR1 SGHVS, CDR2 FNYEAQ. V lost 6 bases, J lost 6 bases, and 11 bases stayed unmatched. CDR3 length: 16 residues. In DNA form, the CDR3 reads TGTGCCAGCAGACCTATAGCGGGAGGGCCAGGCGATACGCAGTATTTT. Amino acids: CASRPIAGGPGDTQYF.

This clonotype was found a few times. The rearrangement links TRBV12-3 or TRBV12-4 to TRBJ2-7, with D possibly called TRBD1 or TRBD2 (5 bases each). The CDR3 runs to 14 residues. The V gene lost 6 bases and the J gene lost 0 bases, with 12 bases spanning the gap. CDR3 residues: CASSPGAPSYEQYF. CDR3 bases: TGTGCCAGCAGCCCCGGGGCCCCCTCCTACGAGCAGTACTTC.

This clonotype has just a few counts. This chain joins TRBV7-9 and TRBJ1-1; D unresolved. The CDR3 runs 12 residues. V gave up 5 bases and J gave up 4 bases, with 8 bases separating them. Germline assignment: CDR1 SEHNR and CDR2 FQNEAQ (reference sequence). CDR3 DNA: TGTGCCAGCAGCCCCGAATTCACTGAAGCTTTCTTT. Protein: CASSPEFTEAFF.

This clonotype has just a few counts. J is TRBJ2-1 and V is TRBV12-3 or TRBV12-4; no reliable D call. The CDR3 extends over 13 amino acids. Trimming removed 5 bases at V and 2 bases at J, with 7 bases between. The CDR3 loop is CASSRTAYNEQFF. The CDR3 DNA reads TGTGCCAGCAGTCGGACGGCCTACAATGAGCAGTTCTTC.

This clonotype was found a few times. The chain uses TRBV11-2 and TRBJ2-3; no clear D. The CDR3 length is 14 residues. The germline V gene has CDR1 SGHAT and CDR2 FQNNGV. The V end lost 2 bases, the J end lost 2 bases, and 8 bases lay between the germline ends. Here the CDR3 DNA reads TGTGCCAGCAGCTTATGGTCCTTCACAGATACGCAGTATTTT. Translated: CASSLWSFTDTQYF.

The sample holds a few counts of this clonotype. The V gene is TRBV29-1, the J gene TRBJ2-1; D perhaps matches TRBD1 (6 bases). This CDR3 spans 14 amino acids. The germline V and J ends were trimmed by 6 bases and 9 bases, with 21 bases remaining between them. The germline CDR1 and CDR2 sequences are SQVTM and ANQGSEA. The DNA of the CDR3 is TGCAGCGTCACCGGGACAATCCCTTCAGGTGAGCAGTTCTTC. This encodes CSVTGTIPSGEQFF.

Only a few counts were recorded for this clonotype. V is TRBV7-9 and J is TRBJ2-1, with D unclear. Germline loops: CDR1 SEHNR, CDR2 FQNEAQ (reference sequence). V was clipped by 0 bases and J by 4 bases, with 4 bases between them. The CDR3 loop spans 13 amino acids. The CDR3 here is CASSLAMYNEQFF. The CDR3, as DNA: TGTGCCAGCAGCTTAGCGATGTACAATGAGCAGTTCTTC.

This clonotype was counted only a few times. The chain employs TRBV6-2 or TRBV6-3 and TRBJ2-5; no clear D gene. The V and J ends lost 7 bases and 7 bases respectively, with 10 bases between them. This CDR3 is built from 11 residues. Germline CDR1 MNHEY, CDR2 SVGEGT. The CDR3 protein is CASTYGVTQYF. In nucleotides, the CDR3 is TGTGCCAGCACATACGGAGTGACCCAGTACTTC.

This clonotype was seen many times. The chain has TRBV5-6 and TRBJ1-5; 9 bases line up with TRBD1. After removal of 2 bases from V and 6 bases from J, the junction contained 3 bases not matched to a gene. The CDR3 extends over 14 amino acids. The germline CDR1 and CDR2 sequences are SGHDT and YYEEEE. The CDR3 is CASSFGTGSQPQHF. CDR3 DNA: TGTGCCAGCAGCTTTGGGACAGGGAGTCAGCCCCAGCATTTT. The variable domain in full, with the rest retrieved from reference TRBV5-6 and TRBJ1-5, is DAGVTQSPTHLIKTRGQQVTLRCSPKSGHDTVSWYQQALGQGPQFIFQYYEEEERQRGNFPDRFSGHQFPNYSSELNVNALLLGDSALYLCASSFGTGSQPQHFGDGTRLSIL.

The CDR3 region is CASGFGSNQPQHF. CDR3 nucleotide sequence: TGTGCTAGTGGTTTTGGCAGCAATCAGCCCCAGCATTTT. V usage is TRBV12-5 and J usage is TRBJ1-5; D remains ambiguous. V lost 3 bases and J lost 1, with 4 bases in between. The CDR3 loop spans 13 amino acids. The germline CDR1 and CDR2 sequences are LGHNT and FRNRAP. Variable domain in full (rest from reference TRBV12-5 and TRBJ1-5): DARVTQTPRHKVTEMGQEVTMRCQPILGHNTVFWYRQTMMQGLELLAYFRNRAPLDDSGMPKDRFSAEMPDATLATLKIQPSEPRDSAVYFCASGFGSNQPQHFGDGTRLSIL.

Of note for this clonotype: Being one base from a much bigger clone, this may be a read error. This chain uses TRBV5-1 with TRBJ2-3; possibly TRBD2 for D (5 bases). This CDR3 contains 12 residues. Trimming left V 0 bases short and J 10 bases short, with 9 bases between. Germline assignment: CDR1 SGHRS and CDR2 YFSETQ. The CDR3 DNA follows: TGCGCCAGCAGCTTGGAAGAGGGTCCGCAGTATTTT. Translation gives CASSLEEGPQYF.

The V gene is TRBV5-6, the J gene TRBJ1-1; D is possibly TRBD1 (5 bases). Between the trimmed V and J ends, which lost 4 bases and 6 bases, there was a span of 19 bases. The germline gives CDR1 SGHDT, CDR2 YYEEEE. This CDR3 is built from 15 residues. In nucleotides, the CDR3 is TGTGCCAGCAGCCCGGCGCAGGGAAAGACGGCTGAAGCTTTCTTT. Translation gives CASSPAQGKTAEAFF.

This clonotype was recorded at least ten times. This chain links TRBV27 with TRBJ1-5, with TRBD1 identical over 9 bases. There are 14 residues in the CDR3. In germline, CDR1 is MNHEY, CDR2 SMNVEV (reference sequence). Trimming took 4 bases from V and 4 from J; bases not matched to a gene: 2. The CDR3: CASSYGTGNQPQHF. CDR3 DNA: TGTGCCAGCAGTTATGGGACAGGGAATCAGCCCCAGCATTTT.